This TCR beta chain came from a study of regulatory T cells in long-lasting Graves disease. Time point defined: newly diagnosed GD, antithyroid drugs for less than 3 months. Extracted RNA from PBMCs served as the source of the TCR library. Arm-PCR of CDR3 regions with iRepertoire HTBI primers generated TCR beta libraries. One entry per CDR3 protein, called by TCRdb with MiXCR from the multiplex PCR reads. The sample lists 350,000 to 500,000 distinct CDR3 sequences; 14% were seen once. This clonotype was picked up a small number of times. Between the trimmed V and J ends, which lost 0 bases and 8 bases, there was a span of 6 bases. The CDR3 contains 12 residues. Germline loops: CDR1 SGHNT, CDR2 YYREEE (reference sequence). These data were also reused for a study on T cells in Graves' hyperthyroidism and ophthalmopathy.

This clonotype was sampled from a woman aged 45-65 years with Graves disease. The gene calls are TRBV5-4 and TRBJ2-1; D not certain. The input for sequencing was peripheral blood mononuclear cells (PBMCs), taken at new diagnosis, from a patient treated with antithyroid drugs. The CDR3 DNA reads TGTGCCAGCAGCTTGGAGGCTTATGAGCAGTTCTTC. Encoded protein: CASSLEAYEQFF. Variable domain in full (rest from reference TRBV5-4 and TRBJ2-1): ETGVTQSPTHLIKTRGQQVTLRCSSQSGHNTVSWYQQALGQGPQFIFQYYREEENGRGNFPPRFSGLQFPNYSSELNVNALELDDSALYLCASSLEAYEQFFGPGTRLTVL.